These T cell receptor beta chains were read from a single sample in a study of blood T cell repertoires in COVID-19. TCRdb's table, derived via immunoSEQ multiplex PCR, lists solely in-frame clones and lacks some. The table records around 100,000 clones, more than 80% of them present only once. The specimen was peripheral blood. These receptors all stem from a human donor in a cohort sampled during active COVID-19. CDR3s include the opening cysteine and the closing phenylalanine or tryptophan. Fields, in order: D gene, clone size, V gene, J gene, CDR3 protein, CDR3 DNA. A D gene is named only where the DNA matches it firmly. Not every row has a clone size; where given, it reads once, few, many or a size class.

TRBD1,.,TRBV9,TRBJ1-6,CASSPTGGNSPLHF,TGTGCCAGCAGCCCGACAGGGGGCAATTCACCCCTCCACTTT
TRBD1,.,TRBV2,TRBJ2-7,CASRPNPTGREQYF,TGTGCCAGCAGACCTAACCCGACAGGGCGCGAGCAGTACTTC
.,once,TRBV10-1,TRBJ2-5,CASSPMTGPTPETQYF,TGCGCCAGCAGCCCCATGACAGGCCCTACTCCGGAGACCCAGTACTTC
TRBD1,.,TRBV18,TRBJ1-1,CASSPPPGQGTEAFF,TGTGCCAGCTCACCACCTCCGGGACAGGGCACTGAAGCTTTCTTT
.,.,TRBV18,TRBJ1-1,CASSGPRVASTEAFF,TGTGCCAGCTCCGGGCCCAGGGTCGCAAGCACTGAAGCTTTCTTT
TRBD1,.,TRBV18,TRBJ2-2,CASSPPAGGTGELFF,TGTGCCAGCTCACCACCGGCAGGGGGTACCGGGGAGCTGTTTTTT
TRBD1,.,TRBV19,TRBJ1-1,CASSIVTGGSRDAFF,TGTGCCAGTAGTATAGTAACAGGGGGGAGTCGGGATGCTTTCTTT
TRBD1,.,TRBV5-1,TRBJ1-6,CASSLDRFTGGNSPLHF,TGCGCCAGCAGCTTGGACCGTTTTACAGGGGGTAATTCACCCCTCCACTTT
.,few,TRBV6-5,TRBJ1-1,CAATRLGAPEAFF,TGTGCCGCGACTCGTTTGGGGGCCCCTGAAGCTTTCTTT
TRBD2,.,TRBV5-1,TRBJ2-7,CASHDTSGGTYEQYF,TGCGCCAGCCATGATACTAGCGGGGGGACCTACGAGCAGTACTTC
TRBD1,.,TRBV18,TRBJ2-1,CASSPDRFDEQFF,TGTGCCAGCTCACCGGACAGGTTCGATGAGCAGTTCTTC
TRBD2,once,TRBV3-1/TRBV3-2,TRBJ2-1,CASSQVWRGGLFF,TGTGCCAGCAGCCAGGTCTGGCGGGGGGGCCTGTTCTTC
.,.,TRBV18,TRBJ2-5,CASSKRQTYQETQYF,TGTGCCAGCTCAAAGAGACAGACGTACCAAGAGACCCAGTACTTC
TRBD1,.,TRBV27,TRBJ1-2,CASRDSGQGGYGYTF,TGTGCCAGCAGGGACTCGGGACAGGGTGGCTATGGCTACACCTTC
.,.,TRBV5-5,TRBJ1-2,CASSLAYGGYTF,TGTGCCAGCAGCTTGGCGTACGGTGGCTACACCTTC
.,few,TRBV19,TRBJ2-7,CASNGENYEQYF,TGTGCCAGTAACGGGGAAAACTACGAGCAGTACTTC
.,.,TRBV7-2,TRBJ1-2,CASSFTVDGYTF,TGTGCCAGCAGCTTTACGGTGGATGGCTACACCTTC
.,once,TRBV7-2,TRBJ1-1,CASSLEVRQNTEAFF,TGTGCCAGCAGCTTAGAAGTTCGACAGAACACTGAAGCTTTCTTT
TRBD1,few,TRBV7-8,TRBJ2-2,CASSPQGVMITGELFF,TGTGCCAGCAGCCCCCAGGGGGTAATGATCACCGGGGAGCTGTTTTTT
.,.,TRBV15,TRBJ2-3,CATSRDHGGGNTDTQYF,TGTGCCACCAGCAGAGACCACGGGGGAGGTAACACAGATACGCAGTATTTT
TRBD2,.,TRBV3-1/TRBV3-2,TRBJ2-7,CASSQALAGGPSSYEQYF,TGTGCCAGCAGCCAAGCTCTAGCGGGAGGGCCGAGCTCCTACGAGCAGTACTTC
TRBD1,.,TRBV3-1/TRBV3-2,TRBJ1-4,CASSQDRGRSEKLFF,TGTGCCAGCAGCCAGGACAGGGGGCGTAGTGAAAAACTGTTTTTT
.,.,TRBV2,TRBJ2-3,CASTTYGLTSTDTQYF,TGTGCCAGCACGACTTACGGACTCACTAGCACAGATACGCAGTATTTT
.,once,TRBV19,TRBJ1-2,CASSIRSFGYTF,TGTGCCAGTAGTATTCGGTCGTTCGGCTACACCTTC
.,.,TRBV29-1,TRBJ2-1,CSARFLNEQFF,TGCAGCGCCAGGTTCCTTAATGAGCAGTTCTTC
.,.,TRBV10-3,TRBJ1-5,CAISERGNEQPQHF,TGTGCCATCAGTGAGCGGGGGAATGAGCAGCCCCAGCATTTT
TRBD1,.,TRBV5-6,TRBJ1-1,CASRLRTGAGTEAFF,TGTGCCAGCAGATTGCGGACAGGGGCAGGGACTGAAGCTTTCTTT
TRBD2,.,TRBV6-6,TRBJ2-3,CASGVLADYTDTQYF,TGTGCCAGCGGGGTACTAGCGGACTACACAGATACGCAGTATTTT
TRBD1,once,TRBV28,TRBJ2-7,CASSSPGGQVYEQYF,TGTGCCAGCAGTTCACCAGGGGGACAGGTCTACGAGCAGTACTTC
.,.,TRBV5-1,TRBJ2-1,CASSLAGSSYNEQFF,TGCGCCAGCAGCTTGGCGGGTAGCTCCTACAATGAGCAGTTCTTC